These T cell receptor beta chains were read from a single sample in a study of blood T cells in healthy people across ages. TCRdb recomputed calls from the 5' RACE reads with MiXCR, one row per CDR3 protein. Among roughly 1,500,000 distinct CDR3 sequences listed, roughly 30% were seen once. Source material: blood. These receptors came from a woman younger than 45 in good health. Each CDR3 is given with its conserved first and last residue. The order of the fields is CDR3 protein, CDR3 DNA, clone size, D gene, J gene, V gene. The D gene is left open where the match is weak. Clone size is shown for a subset of rows, as once, few, many or a class of expanded clone.

CASSHLSGYTF,TGTGCCAGCAGCCACTTGTCGGGCTACACCTTC,few,.,TRBJ1-2,TRBV7-8
CASSLLRNEAFF,TGTGCCAGCAGTTTACTAAGGAATGAAGCTTTCTTT,few,.,TRBJ1-1,TRBV12-3/TRBV12-4
CASGGARTNQPQHF,TGCGCCAGCGGGGGGGCTCGAACTAATCAGCCCCAGCATTTT,.,.,TRBJ1-5,TRBV10-2
CASSRPVAEYNSPLHF,TGTGCCAGCAGTAGGCCAGTGGCGGAATATAATTCACCCCTCCACTTT,few,.,TRBJ1-6,TRBV6-1
CASSLEKHRVEGYTF,TGTGCCAGCAGTTTAGAGAAACACAGGGTTGAAGGCTACACCTTC,few,.,TRBJ1-2,TRBV12-3/TRBV12-4
CASSPWGRIYEQYF,TGCGCCAGCAGCCCCTGGGGGAGAATCTACGAGCAGTACTTC,few,.,TRBJ2-7,TRBV4-1
CTSSERVTDTQYF,TGTACCAGCAGTGAACGGGTCACAGATACGCAGTATTTT,.,.,TRBJ2-3,TRBV25-1
CASSLVAGTNYYNEQYF,TGTGCCAGCAGCTTAGTGGCAGGAACCAACTATTACAATGAGCAGTACTTC,.,.,TRBJ2-7,TRBV7-2
CASSLDQSNQPQYF,TGTGCCAGCAGCTTGGACCAGTCAAATCAGCCCCAGTACTTC,.,.,TRBJ2-5,TRBV5-5
CASSKSKGTGDYYGYTF,TGTGCCAGCAGCAAAAGTAAAGGTACAGGGGATTACTATGGCTACACCTTC,.,.,TRBJ1-2,TRBV21-1
CASSNPDRMEAFF,TGTGCCAGCAGCAACCCAGACAGGATGGAAGCTTTCTTT,few,.,TRBJ1-1,TRBV7-9
CASSLMAYEQYF,TGTGCCAGCAGCCTAATGGCCTACGAGCAGTACTTC,.,.,TRBJ2-7,TRBV7-2
CASSLAGSGVEQYF,TGCGCCAGCAGCTTGGCTGGGTCAGGGGTCGAGCAGTACTTC,few,.,TRBJ2-7,TRBV5-1
CATSDFSGRGEQFF,TGTGCCACCAGTGATTTTAGCGGGAGGGGTGAGCAGTTCTTC,.,TRBD2,TRBJ2-1,TRBV24-1
CASSLGGTGLDTQYF,TGTGCCAGCAGTTTAGGCGGGACAGGGCTAGATACGCAGTATTTT,few,TRBD1,TRBJ2-3,TRBV27
CANSLTGTSGSRNEQYF,TGCGCCAACAGCTTGACCGGGACTAGTGGGAGTCGGAACGAGCAGTACTTC,.,TRBD2,TRBJ2-7,TRBV5-1
CASSVVGDNEQFF,TGTGCCAGCAGCGTAGTGGGAGACAATGAGCAGTTCTTC,many,.,TRBJ2-1,TRBV9
CASTSPAVNTEAFF,TGTGCCAGCACCTCCCCGGCGGTTAACACTGAAGCTTTCTTT,.,.,TRBJ1-1,TRBV7-9